Sequencing of this TCR beta chain was carried out in a study of Graves' ophthalmopathy and Graves' hyperthyroidism. Amplification of TCR beta CDR3 regions used RNA transcripts. The workflow started with a first-round RT-PCR run with HTBI primers and then moved on to a second-round multiplex PCR. TCRdb called the multiplex PCR reads again in MiXCR, with one record for every CDR3 protein. This table has about 400,000 distinct CDR3 sequences, around 17% appearing once. This clonotype was counted a single time. The length of the CDR3 is 14 residues. Trimming removed 6 bases from V and 4 bases from J, with 12 bases in between. Germline lookup yields CDR1 MNHEY and CDR2 SVGEGT. Excluded were patients with other autoimmune diseases, uncontrolled infections, pregnancy or lactation. Clinical symptoms and serum thyroxine were used for diagnosis; TRAb, thyroid ultrasound and orbital computed tomography were also relied on. The PBMCs used were ones drawn from 9.5 to 10 ml of fresh peripheral blood.

This sequence joins TRBV6-2 or TRBV6-3 and TRBJ2-2; possible D gene TRBD2, 7 bases. Sequenced input: peripheral blood. The receptor was isolated from a woman aged 18-29 years with Graves' ophthalmopathy. In nucleotides, the CDR3 is TGTGCCAGCAGACGGGGGGCGAGCACCGGGGAGCTGTTTTTT. Translating gives CASRRGASTGELFF.